Below, 7 T cell receptor beta chains from the same sample are listed, as sequenced in a study of blood T cell repertoires in COVID-19. Libraries were prepared by immunoSEQ multiplex PCR; TCRdb keeps only in-frame clonotypes and omits some of them. The sample has a few hundred thousand clones; under 85% are singletons. The source material was peripheral blood. Receptor source: a man under 40 who had recovered from COVID-19.

The chain employs TRBV18 and TRBJ2-5, with 7 positions matching TRBD1. The CDR3 covers 15 residues. The germline CDR1 and CDR2 sequences are KGHSH and LQKENI. The junction had 5 bases not matched to a gene; V was cut back by 4 bases and J by 0 bases. CDR3: CASSQGAHNQETQYF. CDR3 nucleotides: TGTGCCAGCTCACAGGGGGCCCATAACCAAGAGACCCAGTACTTC.

The CDR3 loop reads CASTHPGQILGELFF. The CDR3 DNA is TGTGCCAGCACTCACCCGGGACAAATACTCGGGGAGCTGTTTTTT. The J gene is TRBJ2-2, the V gene TRBV6-6, with a possible D match to TRBD1 (6 bases). V dropped 7 bases and J dropped 7 bases, with 19 bases sitting between them. This CDR3 is built from 15 residues. The germline V gene has CDR1 MNHNY and CDR2 SVGAGI (reference sequence).

V and J are TRBV27 and TRBJ2-1, with D possibly being TRBD2 (7 bases). Germline assignment: CDR1 MNHEY and CDR2 SMNVEV (reference sequence). Trimming stripped 9 bases from V and 10 bases from J, with 22 bases between. The CDR3 spans 14 residues. The CDR3 region has the DNA TGTGCCAGTATGGGGGGGCCTGCCCTATCGGAGCAGTTCTTC. Its protein is CASMGGPALSEQFF.

The V call is TRBV28, the J call TRBJ1-5; D gene uncertain. The CDR3 totals 16 residues. Germline loops: CDR1 MDHEN, CDR2 SYDVKM. V lost 2 bases, J lost 1 base, and 12 bases lay in between. CDR3 region: CASSLGSGRSNQPQHF. CDR3 nucleotide sequence: TGTGCCAGCAGTTTAGGGTCGGGGAGAAGCAATCAGCCCCAGCATTTT.

The chain joins TRBV7-9 to TRBJ2-7; D may be TRBD2 (5 bases). The V gene lost 1 base and the J gene lost 8 bases, with 6 bases spanning the gap. CDR3 length: 11 amino acids. CDR1 is SEHNR, CDR2 FQNEAQ, per germline (reference sequence). The CDR3 coding sequence is TGTGCCAGCAGCTTAGGCGGGCAGCAGTACTTC. It translates to CASSLGGQQYF.

This clone has only one observation. The gene calls are TRBV5-1 and TRBJ2-3; 15 bases match TRBD2. CDR3 length equals 19 residues. Per the germline V gene, CDR1 is SGHRS and CDR2 is YFSETQ. The V and J ends lost 3 bases and 0 bases, in that order; junction bases with no gene match: 8. The CDR3 bases are TGCGCCAGCAGCTGGACCGGGACTAGCGGGGGGACTAGCACAGATACGCAGTATTTT. Its translation is CASSWTGTSGGTSTDTQYF.

This chain links TRBV5-1 with TRBJ1-2; D unclear. This CDR3 is 14 amino acids long. Germline V gene lookup returns CDR1 SGHRS and CDR2 YFSETQ. The V end was cut by 2 bases, the J end by 4 bases, with 12 bases between. CDR3 sequence (DNA): TGCGCCAGCAGCTTCGAGGGAGGTGGCTATGGCTACACCTTC. Its protein product is CASSFEGGGYGYTF.